This record concerns one T cell receptor beta chain sequence. Its antigen is still unknown. Amplification targeted TCR beta CDR3 regions from RNA transcripts. Primed by the HTBI set, a first-round RT-PCR was run on the TCR CDR3. TCRdb itself ran the multiplex PCR reads through MiXCR, one entry per CDR3 protein. The table lists about 570,000 distinct CDR3 sequences, more than 45% of them singletons. The sample comes from a study of T cells in Graves' hyperthyroidism and ophthalmopathy. The study, taken as a whole, reports: Clonotypes that were expanded in thyroid above 0.001 mostly appeared in blood too. Before onset, ophthalmopathy was predicted by the model a median around 6 months earlier.

Uncontrolled infection, other autoimmune disease, pregnancy or lactation led to exclusion. Orbital computed tomography and thyroid ultrasound, together with serum TRAb and thyroxine and clinical symptoms, were used for diagnoses. The clonotype comes from an adult woman with Graves' disease, either hyperthyroidism or ophthalmopathy (not recorded which). Input material: peripheral blood or thyroid tissue (not recorded which).

This CDR3 is CASMEIGDRGDEQYF. For the CDR3, the DNA is TGTGCCAGCATGGAAATCGGGGACAGGGGTGACGAGCAGTACTTC. V and J are TRBV28 and TRBJ2-7; 10 nucleotides match TRBD1. The CDR3 runs to 15 residues. Germline V lookup: CDR1 MDHEN, CDR2 SYDVKM. V shed 7 bases, J shed 5 bases, and the junction held 11 bases outside the gene matches.